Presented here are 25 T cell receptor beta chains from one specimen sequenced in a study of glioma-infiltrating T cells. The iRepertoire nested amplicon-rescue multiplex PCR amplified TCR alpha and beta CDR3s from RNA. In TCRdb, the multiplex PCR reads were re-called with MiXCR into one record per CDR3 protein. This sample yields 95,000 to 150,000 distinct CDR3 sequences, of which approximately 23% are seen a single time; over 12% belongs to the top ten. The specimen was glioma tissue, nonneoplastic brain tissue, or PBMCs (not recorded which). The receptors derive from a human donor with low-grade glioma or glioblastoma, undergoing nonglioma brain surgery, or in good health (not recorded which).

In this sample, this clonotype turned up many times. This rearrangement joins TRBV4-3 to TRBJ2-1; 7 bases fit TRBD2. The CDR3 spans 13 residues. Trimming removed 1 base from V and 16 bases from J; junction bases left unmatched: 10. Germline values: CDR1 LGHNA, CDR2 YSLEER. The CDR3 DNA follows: TGCGCCAGCAGCCAAGCCGGCCGCGGGAGACTTTTCTTC. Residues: CASSQAGRGRLFF.

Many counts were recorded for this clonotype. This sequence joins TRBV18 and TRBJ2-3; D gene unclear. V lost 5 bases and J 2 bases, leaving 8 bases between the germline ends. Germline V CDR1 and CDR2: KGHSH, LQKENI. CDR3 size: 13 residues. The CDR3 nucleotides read TGTGCCAGCTCAATAAATCCCACAGATACGCAGTATTTT. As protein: CASSINPTDTQYF. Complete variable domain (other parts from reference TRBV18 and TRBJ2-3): NAGVMQNPRHLVRRRGQEARLRCSPMKGHSHVYWYRQLPEEGLKFMVYLQKENIIDESGMPKERFSAEFPKEGPSILRIQQVVRGDSAAYFCASSINPTDTQYFGPGTRLTVL.

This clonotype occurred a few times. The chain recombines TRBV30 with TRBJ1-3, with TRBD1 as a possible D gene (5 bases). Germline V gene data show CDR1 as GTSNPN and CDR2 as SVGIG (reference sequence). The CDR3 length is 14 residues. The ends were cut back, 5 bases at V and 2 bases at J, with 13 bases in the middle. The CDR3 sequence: CAWVSQGAGNTIYF. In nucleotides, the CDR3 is TGTGCCTGGGTTTCCCAGGGCGCTGGAAACACCATATATTTT. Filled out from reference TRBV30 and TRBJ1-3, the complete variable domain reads SQTIHQWPATLVQPVGSPLSLECTVEGTSNPNLYWYRQAAGRGLQLLFYSVGIGQISSEVPQNLSASRPQDRQFILSSKKLLLSDSGFYLCAWVSQGAGNTIYFGEGSWLTVV.

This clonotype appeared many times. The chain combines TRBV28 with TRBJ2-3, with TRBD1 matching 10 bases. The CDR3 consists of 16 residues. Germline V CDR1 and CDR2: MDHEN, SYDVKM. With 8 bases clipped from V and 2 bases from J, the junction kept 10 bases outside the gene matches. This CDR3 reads CASGTGASGNTDTQYF. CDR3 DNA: TGTGCCAGCGGGACAGGGGCCTCTGGGAACACAGATACGCAGTATTTT. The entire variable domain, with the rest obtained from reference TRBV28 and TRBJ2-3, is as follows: DVKVTQSSRYLVKRTGEKVFLECVQDMDHENMFWYRQDPGLGLRLIYFSYDVKMKEKGDIPEGYSVSREKKERFSLILESASTNQTSMYLCASGTGASGNTDTQYFGPGTRLTVL.

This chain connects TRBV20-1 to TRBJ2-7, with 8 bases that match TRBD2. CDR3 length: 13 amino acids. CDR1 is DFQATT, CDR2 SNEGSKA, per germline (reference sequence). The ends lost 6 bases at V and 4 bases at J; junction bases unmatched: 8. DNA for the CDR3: TGCAGTGCCCGCAGCGGGAGCAATTACGAGCAGTACTTC. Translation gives CSARSGSNYEQYF.

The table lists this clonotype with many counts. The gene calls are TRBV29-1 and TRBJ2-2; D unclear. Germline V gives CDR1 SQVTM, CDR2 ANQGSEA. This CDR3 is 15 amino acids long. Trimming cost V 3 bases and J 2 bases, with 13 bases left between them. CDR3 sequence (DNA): TGCAGCGTTGAGTCGGGCGACCTCAACACCGGGGAGCTGTTTTTT. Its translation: CSVESGDLNTGELFF.

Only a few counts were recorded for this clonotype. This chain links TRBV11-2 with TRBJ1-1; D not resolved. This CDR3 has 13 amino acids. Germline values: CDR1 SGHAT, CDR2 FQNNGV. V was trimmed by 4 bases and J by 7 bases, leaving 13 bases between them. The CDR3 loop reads CASSSHGIIEAFF. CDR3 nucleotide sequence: TGTGCCAGCAGCTCTCATGGTATAATTGAAGCTTTCTTT.

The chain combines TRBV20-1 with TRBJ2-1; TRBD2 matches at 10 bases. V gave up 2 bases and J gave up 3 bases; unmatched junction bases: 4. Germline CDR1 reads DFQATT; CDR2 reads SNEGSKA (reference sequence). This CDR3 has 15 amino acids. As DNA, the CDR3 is TGCAGTGCTAGAACCGGGACTAGCGACTACAATGAGCAGTTCTTC. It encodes CSARTGTSDYNEQFF.

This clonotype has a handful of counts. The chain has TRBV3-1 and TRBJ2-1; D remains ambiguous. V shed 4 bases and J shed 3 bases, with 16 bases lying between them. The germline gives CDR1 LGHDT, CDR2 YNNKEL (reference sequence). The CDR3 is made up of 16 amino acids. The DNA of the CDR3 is TGTGCCAGCAGCCCCCTACTAACGCCCGACTACAATGAGCAGTTCTTC. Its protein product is CASSPLLTPDYNEQFF.

The CDR3 here is CASSELGGGQETQYF. The CDR3 DNA follows: TGTGCCAGCAGCGAACTAGGGGGAGGGCAAGAGACCCAGTACTTC. The J gene is TRBJ2-5, the V gene TRBV6-2 or TRBV6-3; TRBD2 is a possible D gene (7 bases). Germline CDR1 is MNHEY and CDR2 is SVGEGT. The CDR3 is 15 amino acids. Trimming shortened V by 6 bases and J by 2 bases, and 16 bases separated the two germline ends.

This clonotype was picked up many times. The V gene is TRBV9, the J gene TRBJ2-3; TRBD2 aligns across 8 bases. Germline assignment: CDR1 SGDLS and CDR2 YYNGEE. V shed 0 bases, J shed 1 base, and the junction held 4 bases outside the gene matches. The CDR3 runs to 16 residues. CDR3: CASSVEGLARTDTQYF. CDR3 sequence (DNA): TGTGCCAGCAGCGTAGAAGGACTAGCCCGCACAGATACGCAGTATTTT.

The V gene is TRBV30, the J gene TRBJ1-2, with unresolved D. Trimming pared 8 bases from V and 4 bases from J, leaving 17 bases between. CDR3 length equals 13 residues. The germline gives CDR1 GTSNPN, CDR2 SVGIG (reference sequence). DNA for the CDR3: TGTGCCGGGCCGGTCGCGGATAGCTATGGCTACACCTTC. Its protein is CAGPVADSYGYTF.

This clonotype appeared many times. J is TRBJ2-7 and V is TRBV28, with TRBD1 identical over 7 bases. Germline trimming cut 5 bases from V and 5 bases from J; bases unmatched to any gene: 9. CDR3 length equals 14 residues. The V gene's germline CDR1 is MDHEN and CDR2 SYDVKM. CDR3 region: CASSPGTVSHEQYF. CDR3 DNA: TGTGCCAGCAGTCCGGGGACAGTGTCCCACGAGCAGTACTTC. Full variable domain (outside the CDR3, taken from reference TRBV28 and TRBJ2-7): DVKVTQSSRYLVKRTGEKVFLECVQDMDHENMFWYRQDPGLGLRLIYFSYDVKMKEKGDIPEGYSVSREKKERFSLILESASTNQTSMYLCASSPGTVSHEQYFGPGTRLTVT.

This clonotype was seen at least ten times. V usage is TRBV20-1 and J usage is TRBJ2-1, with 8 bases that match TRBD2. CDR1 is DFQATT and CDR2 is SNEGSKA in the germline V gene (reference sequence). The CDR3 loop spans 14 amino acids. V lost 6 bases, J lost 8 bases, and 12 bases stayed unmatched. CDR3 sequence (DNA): TGCAGTGCCGCCGGGACTAGTTTTATCGATGAGCAGTTCTTC. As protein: CSAAGTSFIDEQFF.

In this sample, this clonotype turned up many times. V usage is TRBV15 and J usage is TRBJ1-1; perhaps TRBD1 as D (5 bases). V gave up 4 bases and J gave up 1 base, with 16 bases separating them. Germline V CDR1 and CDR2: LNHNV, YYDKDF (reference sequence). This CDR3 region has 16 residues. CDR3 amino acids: CATSNRPSRANTEAFF. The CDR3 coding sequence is TGTGCCACCAGCAACCGACCGAGCAGGGCGAACACTGAAGCTTTCTTT.

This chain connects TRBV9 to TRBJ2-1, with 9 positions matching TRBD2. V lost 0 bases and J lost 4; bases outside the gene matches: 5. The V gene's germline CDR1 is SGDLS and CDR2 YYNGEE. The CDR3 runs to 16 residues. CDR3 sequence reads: CASSVAGTSRYNEQFF. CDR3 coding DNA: TGTGCCAGCAGCGTAGCGGGGACTAGCAGGTACAATGAGCAGTTCTTC.

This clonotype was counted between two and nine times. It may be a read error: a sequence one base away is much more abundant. CDR3 sequence: CATSRDREGLVSF. The CDR3 DNA sequence: TGTGCCACCAGCAGAGATCGAGAAGGGCTCGTCTCCTTC. V is TRBV15 and J is TRBJ1-2; D is unclear. In germline, CDR1 is LNHNV, CDR2 YYDKDF (reference sequence). There are 13 residues in the CDR3.

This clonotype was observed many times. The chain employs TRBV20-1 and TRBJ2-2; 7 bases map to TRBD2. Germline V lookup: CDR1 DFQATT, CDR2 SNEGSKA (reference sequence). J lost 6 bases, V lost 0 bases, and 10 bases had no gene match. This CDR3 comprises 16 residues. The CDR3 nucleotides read TGCAGTGCTAGAGATCGTGACGGGAGGATGGCCGGGGAGCTGTTTTTT. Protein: CSARDRDGRMAGELFF.

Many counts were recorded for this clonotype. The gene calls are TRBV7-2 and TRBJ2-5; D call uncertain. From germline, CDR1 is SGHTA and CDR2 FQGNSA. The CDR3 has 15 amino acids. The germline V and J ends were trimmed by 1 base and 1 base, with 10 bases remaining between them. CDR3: CASSLVVRSQETQYF. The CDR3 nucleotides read TGTGCCAGCAGCTTAGTGGTTAGGAGCCAAGAGACCCAGTACTTC.

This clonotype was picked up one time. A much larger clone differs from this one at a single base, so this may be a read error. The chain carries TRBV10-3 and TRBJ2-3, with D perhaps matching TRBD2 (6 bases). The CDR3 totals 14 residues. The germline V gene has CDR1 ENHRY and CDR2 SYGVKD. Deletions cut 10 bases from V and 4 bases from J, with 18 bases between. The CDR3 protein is CATAEGEVPDTQYF. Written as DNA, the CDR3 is TGTGCCACGGCGGAGGGTGAAGTACCAGATACGCAGTATTTT.

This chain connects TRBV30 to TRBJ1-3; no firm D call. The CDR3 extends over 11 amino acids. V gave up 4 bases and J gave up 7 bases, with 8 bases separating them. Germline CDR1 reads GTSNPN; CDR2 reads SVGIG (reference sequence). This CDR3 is CAWNPKNTIYF. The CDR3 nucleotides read TGTGCCTGGAACCCTAAGAACACCATATATTTT.

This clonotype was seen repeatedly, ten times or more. The CDR3 DNA reads TGTGCCAGCAGTTACTTTCCTGGAGAGGCAGGTGGGGCCAACGTCCTGACTTTC. Its translation: CASSYFPGEAGGANVLTF. The J gene is TRBJ2-6, the V gene TRBV6-6; no firm D call. This CDR3 comprises 18 residues. Germline assignment: CDR1 MNHNY and CDR2 SVGAGI (reference sequence). Trimming pared 1 base from V and 3 bases from J, leaving 16 bases between.

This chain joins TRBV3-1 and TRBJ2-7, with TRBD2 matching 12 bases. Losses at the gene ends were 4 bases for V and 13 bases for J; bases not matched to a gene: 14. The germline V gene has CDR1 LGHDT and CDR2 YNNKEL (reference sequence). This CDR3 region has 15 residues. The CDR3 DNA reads TGTGCCAGCAGCCCGACTAGCGGGAGAAGTCGAGGAGGTTACTTC. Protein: CASSPTSGRSRGGYF.

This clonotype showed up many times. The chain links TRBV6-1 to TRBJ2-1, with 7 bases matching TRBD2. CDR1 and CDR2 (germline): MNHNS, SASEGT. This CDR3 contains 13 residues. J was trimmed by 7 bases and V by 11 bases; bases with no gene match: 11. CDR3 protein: CAATAGTFNEQFF. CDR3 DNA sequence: TGTGCCGCCACAGCGGGGACCTTTAATGAGCAGTTCTTC.

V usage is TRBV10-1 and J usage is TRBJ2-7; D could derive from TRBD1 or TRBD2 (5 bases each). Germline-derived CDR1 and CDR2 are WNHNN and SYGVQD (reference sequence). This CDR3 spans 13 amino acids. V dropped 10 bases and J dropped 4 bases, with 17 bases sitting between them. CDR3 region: CATSGRNIYEQYF. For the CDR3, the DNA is TGCGCCACCTCGGGACGGAACATATACGAGCAGTACTTC.